These 15 T cell receptor beta chains came from one sample sequenced in a study of CD8+CD57+ T cells in acquired aplastic anemia. Whoever was chosen for sequencing had shown CD8+CD57+ cell expansion by flow cytometry. Genomic DNA, serving as template, underwent TCR beta VDJ and CDR3 profiling. TCRdb ran MiXCR on the reads and lists one entry per CDR3 protein. The sample includes fewer than 250,000 distinct CDR3 sequences, around 46% seen only once; the top ten take 7% to 10%. Material: sorted CD4+, CD8+, or CD8+CD57+ T cells (not recorded which) from PBMCs. Receptor source: a human donor with aplastic anemia.

This clonotype was observed a few times. The chain has TRBV2 and TRBJ2-7; the match to TRBD2 covers 13 bases. The CDR3 has 18 residues. Per the germline V gene, CDR1 is SNHLY and CDR2 is FYNNEI. Losses at the gene ends were 6 bases for V and 2 bases for J; bases not matched to a gene: 13. CDR3 bases: TGTGCCAGCAGAATTTGGGGGACTAGCGGGATAGGAACCTACGAGCAGTACTTC. Its translation: CASRIWGTSGIGTYEQYF.

In this sample, this clonotype turned up many times. CDR3 amino acids: CSALDRDNNEQFF. CDR3 DNA sequence: TGCAGTGCCCTCGACCGGGATAACAATGAGCAGTTCTTC. The chain links TRBV20-1 to TRBJ2-1; a possible D gene is TRBD2 (5 bases). CDR3 length: 13 residues. In germline, CDR1 is DFQATT, CDR2 SNEGSKA (reference sequence). Trimming took off 6 bases at V and 5 bases at J, with 14 bases between the two ends.

This chain joins TRBV30 and TRBJ1-1; the D gene is possibly TRBD1 (6 bases). The germline V gene encodes CDR1 GTSNPN and CDR2 SVGIG (reference sequence). V lost 7 bases to trimming and J lost 5 bases, with 11 bases between them. This CDR3 has 11 amino acids. Written as DNA, the CDR3 is TGTGCCTCGGTGAGGGGGACTGAAGCTTTCTTT. It encodes CASVRGTEAFF.

The chain uses TRBV5-1 and TRBJ2-3; TRBD1 matches 12 bases. Losses at the gene ends were 4 bases for V and 3 bases for J; bases not matched to a gene: 6. The germline gives CDR1 SGHRS, CDR2 YFSETQ. The CDR3 is 16 amino acids. CDR3 DNA: TGCGCCAGCAGCCCGGGGACAGGGGGCATTACAGATACGCAGTATTTT. It is translated as CASSPGTGGITDTQYF.

In the case of this clonotype: This may be a read error: a much more frequent sequence differs by one nucleotide. This chain uses TRBV9 with TRBJ2-3; a possible D gene is TRBD1 (6 bases). The CDR3 runs to 16 residues. The V and J ends lost 7 bases and 2 bases respectively, with 20 bases between them. CDR1 is SGDLS and CDR2 is YYNGEE in the germline V gene. DNA of the CDR3: TGTGCCAGCTCCGACCGAGGGGGACAACCCACAGATACGCAGTATTTT. It specifies CASSDRGGQPTDTQYF. The full variable domain, with the rest looked up from reference TRBV9 and TRBJ2-3, is DSGVTQTPKHLITATGQRVTLRCSPRSGDLSVYWYQQSLDQGLQFLIQYYNGEERAKGNILERFSAQQFPDLHSELNLSSLELGDSALYFCASSDRGGQPTDTQYFGPGTRLTVL.

This chain uses TRBV7-6 with TRBJ1-6, with D possibly being TRBD1 (6 bases). Germline V lookup: CDR1 SGHVS, CDR2 FNYEAQ. This CDR3 comprises 16 residues. With 0 bases removed from V and 0 bases from J, the gap between germline ends came to 6 bases. The chain's CDR3 is CASSLADSSYNSPLHF. CDR3 sequence (DNA): TGTGCCAGCAGCTTAGCGGACAGCTCCTATAATTCACCCCTCCACTTT.

This clonotype was detected ten times or more. The CDR3 DNA is TGTGCCACCAGTGATTCGTTTCCAGATACGCAGTATTTT. Translated, it gives CATSDSFPDTQYF. The rearrangement links TRBV24-1 to TRBJ2-3; D uncertain. The V and J ends lost 2 bases and 4 bases respectively, with 6 bases between them. There are 13 residues in the CDR3. From germline, CDR1 is KGHDR and CDR2 SFDVKD.

The gene calls are TRBV29-1 and TRBJ1-1; a weak D match, TRBD1 (5 bases). CDR3 length: 14 amino acids. Germline CDR1 SQVTM, CDR2 ANQGSEA. Trimming pared 1 base from V and 8 bases from J, leaving 17 bases between. The chain's CDR3 is CSVEGVGGLGEAFF. The CDR3 DNA follows: TGCAGCGTTGAAGGGGTGGGGGGATTGGGCGAAGCTTTCTTT.

This clonotype was found many times. V and J are TRBV5-5 and TRBJ2-1, with 10 bases identical to TRBD1. In germline, CDR1 is SGHKS, CDR2 YYEKEE (reference sequence). The V segment lost 1 base and the J segment 5 bases; nucleotides outside the gene matches: 12. There are 18 residues in the CDR3. The CDR3 region is CASSLYAWDRGSDNEQFF. The CDR3, as DNA: TGTGCCAGCAGCTTGTACGCCTGGGACAGGGGTTCGGACAATGAGCAGTTCTTC.

To note about this clonotype: Sequence at one end of the junction differs from germline and may be a read error. J is TRBJ1-6 and V is TRBV20-1; 11 bases are shared with TRBD1. Germline V gene sequence: CDR1 DFQATT, CDR2 SNEGSKA (reference sequence). The length of the CDR3 is 15 residues. In nucleotides, the CDR3 is TGTAGTGCTATCCGGACAGGGGGCGGGAATTCACCCCTCCACTTT. Translating gives CSAIRTGGGNSPLHF.

In this sample, this clonotype turned up a few times. The chain couples TRBV4-1 to TRBJ2-7; D is ambiguous. The CDR3 length is 13 residues. Trimming cost V 1 base and J 3 bases, with 7 bases left between them. Germline loops: CDR1 MGHRA, CDR2 YSYEKL. CDR3 in amino acids: CASSQGVYYEQYF. The CDR3 DNA follows: TGCGCCAGCAGCCAAGGTGTTTACTACGAGCAGTACTTC.

This clonotype was recorded a few times. The chain couples TRBV5-1 to TRBJ1-5; 8 bases line up with TRBD1. This CDR3 comprises 19 residues. Germline V gives CDR1 SGHRS, CDR2 YFSETQ. Trimming cost V 2 bases and J 0 bases; bases outside gene matches: 13. This CDR3 is CASSFEELQGEDSNQPQHF. The CDR3, as DNA: TGCGCCAGCAGCTTTGAAGAGTTACAGGGGGAGGATAGCAATCAGCCCCAGCATTTT.

This clonotype was found many times. V gene TRBV9 combines with J gene TRBJ2-7; TRBD2 matches at 7 bases. Germline assignment: CDR1 SGDLS and CDR2 YYNGEE. The length of the CDR3 is 16 residues. V lost 3 bases and J lost 5; bases outside the gene matches: 14. CDR3 sequence (DNA): TGTGCCAGCAGCGCACGGGAAGACCGCGGGGGAGACGAGCAGTACTTC. This translates into CASSAREDRGGDEQYF.

V usage is TRBV6-5 and J usage is TRBJ1-4, with TRBD1 identical over 7 bases. Germline loops: CDR1 MNHEY, CDR2 SVGAGI. This CDR3 spans 14 amino acids. V shed 6 bases, J shed 5 bases, and the junction held 6 bases outside the gene matches. CDR3 DNA sequence: TGTGCCAGCAGCTTCGACAGGGTCAATGAAAAACTGTTTTTT. It specifies CASSFDRVNEKLFF.

The chain joins TRBV5-8 to TRBJ2-1; TRBD2 matches at 12 bases. J gave up 4 bases and V 6 bases, and 2 bases lay outside the gene matches. CDR1 is SGHTS, CDR2 YDEGEE, per germline. The length of the CDR3 is 14 residues. This chain's CDR3 is CASIGLAGYNEQFF. CDR3 nucleotides: TGTGCCAGCATAGGACTAGCGGGGTACAATGAGCAGTTCTTC. The whole variable domain, remainder taken from reference TRBV5-8 and TRBJ2-1, is EAGVTQSPTHLIKTRGQQATLRCSPISGHTSVYWYQQALGLGLQFLLWYDEGEERNRGNFPPRFSGRQFPNYSSELNVNALELEDSALYLCASIGLAGYNEQFFGPGTRLTVL.